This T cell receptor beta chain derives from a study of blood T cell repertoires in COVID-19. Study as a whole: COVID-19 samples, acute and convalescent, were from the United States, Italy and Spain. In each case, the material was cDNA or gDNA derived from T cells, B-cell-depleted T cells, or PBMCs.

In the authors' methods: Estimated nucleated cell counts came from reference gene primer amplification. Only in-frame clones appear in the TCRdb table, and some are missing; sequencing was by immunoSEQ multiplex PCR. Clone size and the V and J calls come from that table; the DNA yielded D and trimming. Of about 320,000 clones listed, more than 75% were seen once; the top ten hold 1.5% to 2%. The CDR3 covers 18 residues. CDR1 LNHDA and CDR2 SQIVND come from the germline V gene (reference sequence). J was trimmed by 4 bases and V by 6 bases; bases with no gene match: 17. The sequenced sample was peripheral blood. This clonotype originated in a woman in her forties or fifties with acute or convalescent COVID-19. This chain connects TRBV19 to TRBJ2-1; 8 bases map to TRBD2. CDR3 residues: CASSRRGVGREVYNEQFF. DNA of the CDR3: TGTGCCAGTAGCCGACGTGGGGTTGGGCGGGAGGTTTACAATGAGCAGTTCTTC.